Shown below are 25 T cell receptor beta chains from a single sample sequenced in a study of blood T cell repertoires in COVID-19. TCRdb's table, derived via immunoSEQ multiplex PCR, lists solely in-frame clones and lacks some. The sample lists about 160,000 clones; approximately 82% were seen once. The sequencing input was peripheral blood. The receptor source for this set is a woman of 80 years or more with acute or convalescent COVID-19.

The count of this clone is one. The rearrangement uses TRBV12-3 or TRBV12-4 and TRBJ2-7; D gene ambiguous. The CDR3 totals 12 residues. The V gene lost 0 bases and the J gene lost 4 bases, with 4 bases spanning the gap. Here the CDR3 DNA reads TGTGCCAGCAGTTTAGCGGAGTACGAGCAGTACTTC. Protein product: CASSLAEYEQYF.

This chain links TRBV4-2 with TRBJ2-3; 7 nucleotides agree with TRBD2. Looked up from germline, CDR1 is LGHNA and CDR2 is YNFKEQ. CDR3 length: 16 residues. The J segment lost 3 bases and the V segment lost 0 bases, leaving 6 bases of the junction unmatched. CDR3 sequence reads: CASSQEPSGQTDTQYF. The CDR3 nucleotides read TGTGCCAGCAGCCAAGAACCTAGCGGCCAGACAGATACGCAGTATTTT.

The genes are TRBV7-2 and TRBJ1-5; D uncertain. Looked up from germline, CDR1 is SGHTA and CDR2 is FQGNSA. V shed 5 bases and J shed 1 base, with 15 bases lying between them. The CDR3 consists of 16 residues. Here the CDR3 reads CASSLAGSLSNQPQHF. In DNA form, the CDR3 reads TGTGCCAGCAGCCTGGCGGGCTCCCTGAGCAATCAGCCCCAGCATTTT.

As regards this clone: This same CDR3 is encoded by further DNA sequences in the sample. The rearrangement uses TRBV5-1 and TRBJ1-1, with D maybe TRBD1 (6 bases). Per germline, CDR1 SGHRS and CDR2 YFSETQ. There are 14 residues in the CDR3. V lost 4 bases to trimming and J lost 2 bases, with 12 bases between them. DNA of the CDR3: TGCGCCAGCAGCCTCGGGGGGCAAAACACTGAAGCTTTCTTT. Translation gives CASSLGGQNTEAFF.

This clone came up a few times. The chain joins TRBV11-3 to TRBJ2-1, with a tentative D call TRBD2 (6 bases). CDR1 and CDR2 (germline): SGHNT, YENEEA. This CDR3 has 15 amino acids. V was trimmed by 4 bases and J by 8 bases, leaving 18 bases between them. In DNA form, the CDR3 reads TGTGCCAGCAGCTCCGGGAGTCCGGGGAGCGATGAGCAGTTCTTC. Its translation: CASSSGSPGSDEQFF.

This rearrangement joins TRBV28 to TRBJ1-1; D uncertain. V was cut by 8 bases and J by 8 bases, with 12 bases left in between. The CDR3 is 11 residues long. Looked up from germline, CDR1 is MDHEN and CDR2 is SYDVKM. CDR3 coding DNA: TGTGCCAGCCTTACGGCGGCCGAAGCTTTCTTT. Translated: CASLTAAEAFF.

The CDR3 sequence: CASSLFEASVNGYTF. The CDR3 DNA is TGTGCCAGCAGTTTATTCGAGGCCAGCGTGAATGGCTACACCTTC. The chain is built from TRBV28 and TRBJ1-2; D is unclear. V lost 1 base and J lost 6, with 15 bases in between. Germline V gene sequence: CDR1 MDHEN, CDR2 SYDVKM. The CDR3 runs to 15 residues.

This chain links TRBV18 with TRBJ2-5; 8 nucleotides line up with TRBD1. This CDR3 is built from 15 residues. Germline V gives CDR1 KGHSH, CDR2 LQKENI. The ends lost 3 bases at V and 4 bases at J; junction bases unmatched: 7. The CDR3 nucleotides read TGTGCCAGCTCACCTCTAGGGACAGGAGGAGAGACCCAGTACTTC. This encodes CASSPLGTGGETQYF.

The V gene is TRBV6-5, the J gene TRBJ1-5; tentative D call: TRBD1 (6 bases). There are 14 residues in the CDR3. Per the germline V gene, CDR1 is MNHEY and CDR2 is SVGAGI. V lost 7 bases and J lost 3, with 13 bases in between. In DNA, the CDR3 is TGTGCCAGCACTCTGGACAGCCCCAATCAGCCCCAGCATTTT. Protein sequence: CASTLDSPNQPQHF.

The V call is TRBV4-3, the J call TRBJ2-2, with 9 bases fitting TRBD2. Germline V gene data show CDR1 as LGHNA and CDR2 as YSLEER. J was trimmed by 6 bases and V by 1 base; bases with no gene match: 6. The CDR3 is 16 residues long. CDR3 loop: CASSQGLAGVAGELFF. The CDR3 bases are TGCGCCAGCAGCCAAGGATTAGCGGGAGTCGCCGGGGAGCTGTTTTTT.

J is TRBJ2-5 and V is TRBV2; 7 nucleotides agree with TRBD2. The CDR3 spans 15 residues. V lost 6 bases, J lost 0 bases, and 7 bases stayed unmatched. CDR1 is SNHLY, CDR2 FYNNEI, per germline. CDR3 sequence (DNA): TGTGCCAGCAGCCTATTAGCGGGCTACCAAGAGACCCAGTACTTC. Translated, it gives CASSLLAGYQETQYF.

The chain employs TRBV7-9 and TRBJ2-2, with D tentatively TRBD1 (6 bases). This CDR3 spans 17 amino acids. V lost 5 bases, J lost 7 bases, and 23 bases lay in between. Germline V gene sequence: CDR1 SEHNR, CDR2 FQNEAQ (reference sequence). CDR3 in amino acids: CASSRDTGTLRDGELFF. The CDR3 nucleotides are TGTGCCAGCAGCCGCGATACAGGGACCCTACGGGACGGGGAGCTGTTTTTT.

J is TRBJ2-7 and V is TRBV7-9; a weak D match, TRBD2 (5 bases). V shed 3 bases and J shed 0 bases, with 12 bases lying between them. Germline assignment: CDR1 SEHNR and CDR2 FQNEAQ (reference sequence). The CDR3 spans 15 residues. This chain's CDR3 is CASSFPLGSSYEQYF. The CDR3 coding sequence is TGTGCCAGCAGCTTCCCTCTGGGGAGCTCCTACGAGCAGTACTTC.

V is TRBV7-9 and J is TRBJ1-4; D is unclear. V was clipped by 5 bases and J by 8 bases, with 18 bases between them. The CDR3 totals 15 residues. From germline, CDR1 is SEHNR and CDR2 FQNEAQ (reference sequence). The CDR3 bases are TGTGCCAGCAGCCCCACACGAGGAGTTTCGGAAAAACTGTTTTTT. Translated, it gives CASSPTRGVSEKLFF.

V gene TRBV19 combines with J gene TRBJ1-2, with 10 positions matching TRBD1. This CDR3 has 15 amino acids. Germline V gene sequence: CDR1 LNHDA, CDR2 SQIVND (reference sequence). Trimming removed 6 bases from V and 7 bases from J; junction bases left unmatched: 11. This chain's CDR3 is CASRATGQGERGYTF. CDR3 DNA: TGTGCCAGTAGGGCTACCGGACAGGGGGAGCGTGGCTACACCTTC.

The chain is built from TRBV24-1 and TRBJ2-1, with TRBD1 identical over 10 bases. V was clipped by 3 bases and J by 9 bases; unmatched bases: 10. This CDR3 has 16 residues. The germline gives CDR1 KGHDR, CDR2 SFDVKD. The CDR3 reads CATSDGRQGAAGEQFF. CDR3 bases: TGTGCCACCAGTGATGGGAGACAGGGGGCCGCCGGTGAGCAGTTCTTC.

The chain is built from TRBV27 and TRBJ1-1; D perhaps matches TRBD1 (5 bases). This CDR3 comprises 11 residues. Deletions cut 7 bases from V and 3 bases from J, with 6 bases between. CDR1 is MNHEY and CDR2 is SMNVEV in the germline V gene (reference sequence). The CDR3 DNA reads as TGTGCCAGCACAGGGTACACTGAAGCTTTCTTT. It specifies CASTGYTEAFF.

The chain uses TRBV30 and TRBJ1-2; D is possibly TRBD1 (5 bases). This CDR3 region has 12 residues. Germline CDR1 GTSNPN, CDR2 SVGIG (reference sequence). The V and J ends lost 0 bases and 8 bases respectively, with 10 bases between them. Written as DNA, the CDR3 is TGTGCCTGGAGTGTATTTCAGGGAGGCTACACCTTC. Translation: CAWSVFQGGYTF.

The chain joins TRBV30 to TRBJ2-1; 8 bases fit TRBD1. Looked up from germline, CDR1 is GTSNPN and CDR2 is SVGIG (reference sequence). The CDR3 consists of 13 residues. V lost 0 bases to trimming and J lost 6 bases; unmatched junction nucleotides: 1. The CDR3 DNA follows: TGTGCCTGGAGTGTAACAGGGGGCAATGAGCAGTTCTTC. Translating gives CAWSVTGGNEQFF.

The gene calls are TRBV20-1 and TRBJ2-7, with D maybe TRBD2 (5 bases). The CDR3 sequence is 11 residues long. The V end lost 3 bases, the J end lost 6 bases, and 9 bases lay between the germline ends. From germline, CDR1 is DFQATT and CDR2 SNEGSKA (reference sequence). This CDR3 is CSARDFSEQYF. The CDR3 DNA follows: TGCAGTGCTAGGGACTTCAGCGAGCAGTACTTC.

The chain combines TRBV4-2 with TRBJ1-3, with D perhaps TRBD1 (5 bases). There are 16 residues in the CDR3. Germline V lookup: CDR1 LGHNA, CDR2 YNFKEQ. The V gene lost 4 bases and the J gene lost 8 bases, with 21 bases spanning the gap. CDR3 in DNA: TGTGCCAGCAGCCCCCTTAGCCAATTAGGGGCGGACACCATATATTTT. Protein product: CASSPLSQLGADTIYF.

DNA of the CDR3: TGTGCCAGCAGCCCCGAGGACCCCTGGACAGGGAAGGGCAATCAGCCCCAGCATTTT. Its protein is CASSPEDPWTGKGNQPQHF. The rearrangement joins TRBV7-7 to TRBJ1-5, with 8 bases that match TRBD1. Germline trimming cut 5 bases from V and 2 bases from J; bases unmatched to any gene: 17. Germline CDR1 SSHAT, CDR2 FNYEAQ (reference sequence). The length of the CDR3 is 19 residues.

V is TRBV2 and J is TRBJ2-1; D is perhaps TRBD1 (6 bases). Trimming stripped 3 bases from V and 13 bases from J, with 13 bases between. Per the germline V gene, CDR1 is SNHLY and CDR2 is FYNNEI. CDR3 length: 12 amino acids. The CDR3 protein is CASSEDWGPQFF. The CDR3, as DNA: TGTGCCAGCAGTGAGGATTGGGGGCCACAGTTCTTC.

J is TRBJ2-3 and V is TRBV18; 11 nucleotides align to TRBD2. The CDR3 runs 16 residues. CDR1 and CDR2 from the germline V gene are KGHSH and LQKENI. The V segment lost 0 bases and the J segment 1 base; nucleotides outside the gene matches: 0. As DNA, the CDR3 is TGTGCCAGCTCACCACCGGGACTAGCGGGCACAGATACGCAGTATTTT. This translates into CASSPPGLAGTDTQYF. The full variable domain, its missing parts supplied by reference TRBV18 and TRBJ2-3, is NAGVMQNPRHLVRRRGQEARLRCSPMKGHSHVYWYRQLPEEGLKFMVYLQKENIIDESGMPKERFSAEFPKEGPSILRIQQVVRGDSAAYFCASSPPGLAGTDTQYFGPGTRLTVL.

The rearrangement links TRBV5-5 to TRBJ1-5, with 8 bases fitting TRBD1. The CDR3 is made up of 17 amino acids. With V trimmed by 4 bases and J by 4 bases, 13 bases remained unmatched. Germline CDR1 and CDR2: SGHKS and YYEKEE (reference sequence). The CDR3 sequence is CASSDGQGTWENQPQHF. In DNA form, the CDR3 reads TGTGCCAGCAGCGATGGACAGGGAACTTGGGAAAATCAGCCCCAGCATTTT.